Below are 25 T cell receptor beta chains sequenced from a single sample in a study of regulatory T cells in long-lasting Graves disease. Arm-PCR of CDR3 regions with iRepertoire HTBI primers generated TCR beta libraries. MiXCR, run by TCRdb on the multiplex PCR reads, gives a single entry per CDR3 protein. Here the sample spans 200,000 to 300,000 distinct CDR3 sequences, around 21% being singletons. Time point given: newly diagnosed GD, antithyroid drugs for less than 3 months. The TCR library was made from RNA extracted from PBMCs. The specimen was peripheral blood mononuclear cells (PBMCs), collected at new diagnosis, from a patient treated with antithyroid drugs. These receptors were collected from a female donor with Graves disease.

This clonotype was seen many times. The chain has TRBV2 and TRBJ1-5; the D is unclear. CDR3 length equals 12 residues. Per germline, CDR1 SNHLY and CDR2 FYNNEI. With 6 bases removed from V and 6 bases from J, the gap between germline ends came to 9 bases. This CDR3 is CASSDRVQPQHF. Here the CDR3 DNA reads TGTGCCAGCAGCGATCGGGTTCAGCCCCAGCATTTT.

This clonotype was detected ten times or more. The V call is TRBV5-1, the J call TRBJ2-3; no clear D. CDR1 SGHRS and CDR2 YFSETQ come from the germline V gene. The CDR3 extends over 12 amino acids. Trimming removed 4 bases from V and 5 bases from J, with 8 bases in between. The CDR3 region is CASSDLKDTQYF. CDR3 coding DNA: TGCGCCAGCAGCGATCTCAAAGATACGCAGTATTTT.

This clonotype appeared a few times. The gene calls are TRBV19 and TRBJ1-3; TRBD1 might be the D (6 bases). The CDR3 extends over 14 amino acids. Trimming cost V 6 bases and J 3 bases, with 12 bases left between them. Germline V gene lookup returns CDR1 LNHDA and CDR2 SQIVND (reference sequence). CDR3 sequence reads: CASRADSYGNTIYF. The CDR3 nucleotides read TGTGCCAGTAGAGCGGACAGCTATGGAAACACCATATATTTT.

The chain joins TRBV6-2 or TRBV6-3 to TRBJ1-4; tentatively, D is TRBD1 (6 bases). CDR1 and CDR2 from the germline V gene are MNHEY and SVGEGT. The CDR3 spans 16 residues. With 0 bases removed from V and 3 bases from J, the gap between germline ends came to 11 bases. The CDR3 DNA is TGTGCCAGCAGTTACTCAGGAGGACAGCCTAATGAAAAACTGTTTTTT. Translated, it gives CASSYSGGQPNEKLFF.

In regard to this clonotype: This likely reflects a read error, since a far larger clone is one base away. This chain connects TRBV9 to TRBJ2-7, with D possibly TRBD2 on 5 matching bases. V lost 4 bases and J 5 bases, leaving 19 bases between the germline ends. The germline CDR1 and CDR2 sequences are SGDLS and YYNGEE. The CDR3 length is 15 residues. The CDR3 reads CASSLVGVLNHEQYF. DNA for the CDR3: TGTGCCAGCAGCTTAGTCGGGGTGTTGAACCACGAGCAGTACTTC.

This clonotype was found many times. The chain carries TRBV6-2 or TRBV6-3 and TRBJ2-1; a possible D gene is TRBD2 (5 bases). V was clipped by 7 bases and J by 6 bases, with 13 bases between them. The CDR3 consists of 13 residues. Germline V gene lookup returns CDR1 MNHEY and CDR2 SVGEGT. CDR3 sequence reads: CASKPTAVNEQFF. CDR3 in DNA: TGTGCCAGCAAACCCACAGCGGTCAATGAGCAGTTCTTC.

This clonotype came up many times. The rearrangement uses TRBV7-9 and TRBJ2-4; tentative D call: TRBD1 (6 bases). Germline V CDR1 and CDR2: SEHNR, FQNEAQ (reference sequence). Between the trimmed V and J ends, which lost 5 bases and 0 bases, there was a span of 11 bases. This CDR3 spans 15 amino acids. The CDR3 sequence: CASSRQDLAKNIQYF. The CDR3 DNA is TGTGCCAGCAGCCGACAGGATCTAGCCAAAAACATTCAGTACTTC. The full variable domain, with the rest looked up from reference TRBV7-9 and TRBJ2-4, is DTGVSQNPRHKITKRGQNVTFRCDPISEHNRLYWYRQTLGQGPEFLTYFQNEAQLEKSRLLSDRFSAERPKGSFSTLEIQRTEQGDSAMYLCASSRQDLAKNIQYFGAGTRLSVL.

This clonotype has a single count. A far larger clone lies a single base away; this is likely a read error. The chain links TRBV7-2 to TRBJ2-7, with TRBD2 as a possible D gene (7 bases). This CDR3 contains 16 residues. From germline, CDR1 is SGHTA and CDR2 FQGNSA. The CDR3 DNA reads as TGTGCCAGCAGCCATGGTCGGGGGGCGAGCTCCTACGGGCAGTACTTC. Translation gives CASSHGRGASSYGQYF.

In its sample, this clonotype was seen many times. The V gene is TRBV10-3, the J gene TRBJ1-2; 7 nucleotides agree with TRBD1. Germline V gene lookup returns CDR1 ENHRY and CDR2 SYGVKD. V was clipped by 3 bases and J by 3 bases; unmatched bases: 4. This CDR3 is 14 amino acids long. In nucleotides, the CDR3 is TGTGCCATCAGTGAATACCAGGGGGACTATGGCTACACCTTC. This codes for CAISEYQGDYGYTF.

There are a few counts of this clonotype. The chain carries TRBV9 and TRBJ2-2; TRBD2 matches at 13 bases. The CDR3 has 16 residues. Germline values: CDR1 SGDLS, CDR2 YYNGEE. After removal of 0 bases from V and 5 bases from J, the junction contained 1 base not matched to a gene. The CDR3 DNA follows: TGTGCCAGCAGCGTAGGGACTAGCGGGAGAACCGGGGAGCTGTTTTTT. Residues: CASSVGTSGRTGELFF.

This clonotype was seen more than once but under ten times. The genes are TRBV2 and TRBJ2-5; the match to TRBD1 covers 9 bases. The germline V gene encodes CDR1 SNHLY and CDR2 FYNNEI. This CDR3 region has 15 residues. The J segment lost 5 bases and the V segment lost 3 bases, leaving 7 bases of the junction unmatched. DNA of the CDR3: TGTGCCAGCAGTGACACAGGGGGCGGGGCGGAGACCCAGTACTTC. Its protein product is CASSDTGGGAETQYF.

This clonotype was seen at least ten times. The V gene is TRBV6-1, the J gene TRBJ1-5; D gene unclear. From germline, CDR1 is MNHNS and CDR2 SASEGT. Between the trimmed V and J ends, which lost 6 bases and 1 base, there was a span of 7 bases. This CDR3 spans 13 amino acids. The CDR3 coding sequence is TGTGCCAGCAGCCAGGACAGCAATCAGCCCCAGCATTTT. It is translated as CASSQDSNQPQHF.

This clonotype has ten or more counts. The J gene is TRBJ2-7, the V gene TRBV12-3 or TRBV12-4, with D maybe TRBD2 (5 bases). CDR3 length: 13 amino acids. The V end was cut by 7 bases, the J end by 6 bases, with 16 bases between. CDR3 sequence: CASTLRDYTEQYF. For the CDR3, the DNA is TGTGCCAGCACCTTGAGGGATTACACCGAGCAGTACTTC.

At least ten counts were recorded for this clonotype. The V call is TRBV7-2, the J call TRBJ1-4, with TRBD1 matching 7 bases. V lost 2 bases and J lost 8; bases outside the gene matches: 5. CDR1 and CDR2 from the germline V gene are SGHTA and FQGNSA. The CDR3 loop spans 14 amino acids. CDR3 bases: TGTGCCAGCAGCTTACCGGCAGGGGGGGAAAAACTGTTTTTT. Translating it yields CASSLPAGGEKLFF.

Many counts were recorded for this clonotype. V gene TRBV20-1 combines with J gene TRBJ2-7; tentative D call: TRBD1 (6 bases). Deletions cut 1 base from V and 3 bases from J, with 19 bases between. Germline V gene data show CDR1 as DFQATT and CDR2 as SNEGSKA (reference sequence). This CDR3 has 16 amino acids. The CDR3 sequence is CSARGPGALNVYEQYF. CDR3 in DNA: TGCAGTGCTAGAGGCCCAGGGGCCCTTAACGTCTACGAGCAGTACTTC.

Concerning this clonotype itself: Possible read error: a much larger clone is one base away. The rearrangement links TRBV5-5 to TRBJ1-4, with D perhaps TRBD1 (6 bases). CDR3 length: 13 residues. V was shortened by 8 bases and J by 3 bases, with 11 bases between the two germline ends. The germline V gene encodes CDR1 SGHKS and CDR2 YYEKEE (reference sequence). The CDR3 region has the DNA TGTGCCAGTGGAGGGGGATCTAATGAAAAACTGTTTTTT. It yields the protein CASGGGSNEKLFF.

This clonotype was seen only a few times. The chain has TRBV7-9 and TRBJ2-5; 10 positions agree with TRBD2. Germline trimming cut 5 bases from V and 4 bases from J; bases unmatched to any gene: 13. This CDR3 contains 17 residues. CDR1 is SEHNR and CDR2 is FQNEAQ in the germline V gene (reference sequence). Here the CDR3 reads CASSPGASGSSTETQYF. The CDR3 DNA is TGTGCCAGCAGCCCAGGGGCTAGCGGGAGTTCGACAGAGACCCAGTACTTC.

Ten or more counts support this clonotype. V is TRBV14 and J is TRBJ2-7, with a tentative D call TRBD2 (6 bases). This CDR3 contains 13 residues. The germline V gene has CDR1 SGHDN and CDR2 FVKESK. V was pared by 5 bases and J by 5 bases, with 13 bases between. CDR3 in DNA: TGTGCCAGCAGCGCGGGAATTTGGCACGAGCAGTACTTC. As protein: CASSAGIWHEQYF.

This clonotype has at least ten counts. The chain has TRBV30 and TRBJ1-1; a possible D gene is TRBD1 (6 bases). Trimming took off 6 bases at V and 4 bases at J, with 9 bases between the two ends. The CDR3 is 11 amino acids. CDR1 GTSNPN and CDR2 SVGIG come from the germline V gene (reference sequence). This chain's CDR3 is CACTGFTEAFF. The CDR3 nucleotides are TGTGCCTGTACAGGGTTCACTGAAGCTTTCTTT.

This clonotype was picked up many times. This chain joins TRBV29-1 and TRBJ2-5, with D tentatively TRBD1 (5 bases). V lost 5 bases to trimming and J lost 2 bases, with 12 bases between them. CDR1 SQVTM and CDR2 ANQGSEA come from the germline V gene. The CDR3 has 13 residues. This CDR3 is CSVPQGKQETQYF. For the CDR3, the DNA is TGCAGCGTTCCCCAGGGAAAACAAGAGACCCAGTACTTC.

This clonotype showed up just a few times. V and J are TRBV19 and TRBJ2-2, with unresolved D. This CDR3 spans 15 amino acids. Germline lookup yields CDR1 LNHDA and CDR2 SQIVND (reference sequence). V was shortened by 5 bases and J by 0 bases, with 10 bases between the two germline ends. The CDR3 nucleotides are TGTGCCAGTAGTTACCGCGTCCCGAACACCGGGGAGCTGTTTTTT. Translation: CASSYRVPNTGELFF.

The table lists this clonotype with many counts. The chain has TRBV7-2 and TRBJ2-7; no firm D call. V gave up 1 base and J gave up 2 bases, with 3 bases separating them. The CDR3 loop spans 12 amino acids. Germline V gene sequence: CDR1 SGHTA, CDR2 FQGNSA. CDR3 in amino acids: CASSLEPYEQYF. The CDR3 DNA reads TGTGCCAGCAGCTTAGAACCCTACGAGCAGTACTTC.

This clonotype came up many times. This chain joins TRBV20-1 and TRBJ1-1; D may be TRBD1 (6 bases). Germline values: CDR1 DFQATT, CDR2 SNEGSKA (reference sequence). CDR3 length equals 14 residues. V was clipped by 5 bases and J by 4 bases, with 17 bases between them. This CDR3 is CSALRGALGTEAFF. The CDR3 DNA follows: TGCAGTGCTTTAAGGGGGGCACTGGGCACTGAAGCTTTCTTT.

The table lists this clonotype with many counts. This chain links TRBV20-1 with TRBJ2-1; the D gene is possibly TRBD1 (5 bases). Trimming removed 6 bases from V and 0 bases from J, with 9 bases in between. This CDR3 has 13 residues. CDR1 and CDR2 from the germline V gene are DFQATT and SNEGSKA (reference sequence). The CDR3 is CSARTLSYNEQFF. CDR3 nucleotides: TGCAGTGCCCGGACACTCTCCTACAATGAGCAGTTCTTC.

The sample holds many counts of this clonotype. The chain joins TRBV20-1 to TRBJ2-1; 7 bases are a match to TRBD2. Germline V gene sequence: CDR1 DFQATT, CDR2 SNEGSKA (reference sequence). CDR3 size: 13 residues. The V segment lost 1 base and the J segment 3 bases; nucleotides outside the gene matches: 0. The CDR3 sequence: CSARASGYNEQFF. The DNA of the CDR3 is TGCAGTGCTAGAGCTAGCGGCTACAATGAGCAGTTCTTC.